This T cell receptor (beta chain) was documented in a study of OX40 agonist ivuxolimab in advanced cancers. As for the study in general: Dose-escalation cases comprised hepatocellular carcinoma, melanoma, renal cell or head and neck cancer. Participants could have had prior anti-PD-1, anti-PD-L1 or anti-CTLA-4 therapy, and approximately 40% had some. Regarding the study as a whole: The authors also found low normalized T-cell clonal expansion in some nonresponders. The antigens recognized by the expanded peripheral T cells, that is their antigen specificity, were not determined.

Remarks on this clone: Its antigen is not known.

This CDR3 has 13 amino acids. Trimming removed 3 bases from V and 4 bases from J; junction bases left unmatched: 1. Looked up from germline, CDR1 is KGHSH and CDR2 is LQKENI. The protocol was immunoSEQ multiplex PCR, while the TCRdb copy is restricted to in-frame clones and leaves out a portion. The table shows about 69,000 clones, with over 75% occurring only once. V is TRBV18 and J is TRBJ1-1, with 8 positions matching TRBD1. The clonotype comes from an adult with an advanced solid tumor such as melanoma, head and neck, liver or kidney cancer. The sample here was CD4+ or CD8+ T cells sorted from blood, taken in a trial of the OX40 agonist ivuxolimab. CDR3: CASSPDRGTEAFF. In nucleotides, the CDR3 is TGTGCCAGCTCACCTGACAGGGGCACTGAAGCTTTCTTT.